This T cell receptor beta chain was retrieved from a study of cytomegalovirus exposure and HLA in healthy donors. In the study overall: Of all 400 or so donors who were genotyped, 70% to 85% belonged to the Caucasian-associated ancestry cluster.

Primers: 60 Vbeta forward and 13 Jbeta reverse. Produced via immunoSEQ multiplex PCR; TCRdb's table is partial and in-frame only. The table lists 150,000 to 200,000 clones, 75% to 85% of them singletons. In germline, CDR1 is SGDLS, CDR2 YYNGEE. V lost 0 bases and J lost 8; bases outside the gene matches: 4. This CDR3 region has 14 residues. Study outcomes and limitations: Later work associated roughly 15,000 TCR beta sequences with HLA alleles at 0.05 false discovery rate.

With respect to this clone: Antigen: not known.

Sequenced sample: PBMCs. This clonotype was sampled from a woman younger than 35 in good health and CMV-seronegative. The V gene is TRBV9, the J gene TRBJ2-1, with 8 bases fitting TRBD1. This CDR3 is CASSVAQQGDEQFF. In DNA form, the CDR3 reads TGTGCCAGCAGCGTAGCGCAACAGGGGGATGAGCAGTTCTTC.